This T cell receptor beta chain emerged from a study of response to subunit inactivated influenza vaccine. Study observations and caveats: The study's authors posited that every seasonal influenza vaccination enlists few new T cells.

Worth noting for this clonotype: What it binds is unknown.

TCRdb passed the RT-PCR reads through MiXCR, listing each CDR3 protein once. The profile shows more than 550,000 distinct CDR3 sequences, 10% to 15% of them singletons. The CDR3 spans 13 residues. Trimming cost V 8 bases and J 3 bases, with 13 bases left between them. The chain joins TRBV12-3 or TRBV12-4 to TRBJ1-2, with D perhaps matching TRBD1 (6 bases). The material was PBMCs from blood, obtained on the day of vaccination. The sequence was obtained from a man over 45 who received an inactivated influenza vaccine. The CDR3: CASRGGRDYGYTF. The CDR3 DNA reads TGTGCCAGCCGCGGGGGCCGGGACTATGGCTACACCTTC.